Listed below are T cell receptor beta chains from one sample, sequenced in a study of T-cell reconstitution after alpha-beta-depleted transplantation in children. TCRdb called the PCR reads again in MiXCR, with one record for every CDR3 protein. The sample shows some 500,000 distinct CDR3 sequences, approximately 16% of them seen only once. The sequencing used PBMCs from the stem cell graft donor, collected from the stem cell graft. Receptors were obtained from a human donor who donated a stem cell graft to a child with acute lymphoblastic leukemia. CDR3s include the opening cysteine and the closing phenylalanine or tryptophan. Each record gives: J gene, D gene, V gene, CDR3 protein. D genes are given only for firm matches.

TRBJ2-1 NA TRBV7-9 CASSLIVQRDSYNEQFF
TRBJ2-5 TRBD1 TRBV6-1 CASSEEVPGGVQETQYF
TRBJ2-5 TRBD2 TRBV6-2/TRBV6-3 CASSYRGVQETQYF
TRBJ1-6 NA TRBV29-1 CSVWSGPDSPLHF
TRBJ2-7 NA TRBV7-6 CASSLVPQNSGTRVEQYF
TRBJ2-3 NA TRBV9 CASSAPAMGVAETDTQYF
TRBJ1-2 NA TRBV5-5 CASSSQVWASYGYTF
TRBJ2-7 TRBD2 TRBV5-1 CASRRGTSGTYEQYF
TRBJ1-5 TRBD1 TRBV7-8 CASSPGTVGNQPQHF
TRBJ2-1 NA TRBV27 CASSPRWSSYNEQFF
TRBJ2-7 NA TRBV6-2/TRBV6-3 CASSYVGFYEQYF
TRBJ2-3 NA TRBV12-3/TRBV12-4 CASSFLLTGLQYF
TRBJ1-5 NA TRBV5-1 CASSLDGTGSNQPQHF
TRBJ2-3 TRBD2 TRBV15 CATSRAGGTQYF
TRBJ2-1 NA TRBV10-1 CATSYRGGYNEQFF
TRBJ2-1 NA TRBV7-9 CASSLRGVPYNEQFF
TRBJ1-1 TRBD1 TRBV7-9 CASSSRTGRGGTEAFF
TRBJ2-5 NA TRBV20-1 CSARDVGRVQETQYF
TRBJ1-3 NA TRBV7-9 CASSLGAGLSGNTIYF
TRBJ2-3 TRBD2 TRBV20-1 CSTKRETDTQYF
TRBJ1-1 TRBD1 TRBV5-1 CASSLRSEQGAGREAFF
TRBJ1-1 NA TRBV27 CASSPYGGTKKAFF
TRBJ2-1 TRBD1 TRBV20-1 CSPRDRVSTAPNEQFF
TRBJ2-3 TRBD2 TRBV6-1 CASSGQREAPPDTQYF
TRBJ2-2 TRBD1 TRBV10-3 CAISRQGVTGELFF
TRBJ2-5 NA TRBV12-3/TRBV12-4 CASTRDGSFETQYF
TRBJ2-1 NA TRBV7-8 CASSPVGVEQFF
TRBJ1-1 NA TRBV5-1 CASSLESGMNTEAFF
TRBJ2-7 TRBD2 TRBV5-1 CASSLDPSGDYEQYF
TRBJ2-5 NA TRBV4-2 CASSQDRGSQETQYF
TRBJ1-2 NA TRBV4-1 CASSHSGVLVSGGYTF
TRBJ2-1 NA TRBV12-3/TRBV12-4 CASSPMSSSYNEQFF
TRBJ2-2 NA TRBV12-3/TRBV12-4 CASRPLATPGELFF
TRBJ2-5 TRBD2 TRBV6-6 CASSDYREGQETQYF
TRBJ2-7 NA TRBV20-1 CSARWDTSYEQYF
TRBJ2-7 TRBD1 TRBV29-1 CSVAGQGPYEQYF
TRBJ1-5 NA TRBV27 CASSPTRDQPQHF
TRBJ2-6 NA TRBV7-9 CASSLGESGANGLTF
TRBJ2-3 NA TRBV5-1 CASSLVPATDTQYF
TRBJ1-3 NA TRBV9 CASSVGGFYSGNTIYF
TRBJ1-5 NA TRBV20-1 CSARDGSRDSQPQHF
TRBJ1-2 TRBD1 TRBV30 CAWTGGLPYGYTF
TRBJ1-1 NA TRBV5-1 CASSWGAQEYFF
TRBJ2-3 TRBD2 TRBV6-1 CASSRTSGMTDTQYF
TRBJ2-7 NA TRBV7-2 CASRAGFVYEQYF
TRBJ1-4 TRBD1 TRBV27 CASSQETGGREKLFF
TRBJ2-2 NA TRBV21-1 CASSKAEAGNTGELFF